This T cell receptor beta chain derives from a study of blood T cell repertoires in COVID-19. Using immunoSEQ multiplex PCR, the repertoire was profiled, and TCRdb retains in-frame clones only, with some absent. Found here are around 250,000 clones, roughly nine tenths of them singletons; the top ten hold about 1.2%. V was pared by 1 base and J by 5 bases, with 6 bases between. Germline assignment: CDR1 SGHVT and CDR2 SQSDAQ. The CDR3 runs to 13 residues. This clone came up once. The genes are TRBV7-4 and TRBJ1-5, with D unclear. The clonotype comes from a human donor in a cohort exposed to, infected with or recovered from COVID-19 (not recorded which). The donor label of this sample is uncertain. The sample consisted of PBMCs or T cells enriched from blood (not recorded which). The CDR3 spells CASSLDSYQPQHF. The CDR3 DNA reads TGTGCCAGCAGCTTAGATAGTTATCAGCCCCAGCATTTT.